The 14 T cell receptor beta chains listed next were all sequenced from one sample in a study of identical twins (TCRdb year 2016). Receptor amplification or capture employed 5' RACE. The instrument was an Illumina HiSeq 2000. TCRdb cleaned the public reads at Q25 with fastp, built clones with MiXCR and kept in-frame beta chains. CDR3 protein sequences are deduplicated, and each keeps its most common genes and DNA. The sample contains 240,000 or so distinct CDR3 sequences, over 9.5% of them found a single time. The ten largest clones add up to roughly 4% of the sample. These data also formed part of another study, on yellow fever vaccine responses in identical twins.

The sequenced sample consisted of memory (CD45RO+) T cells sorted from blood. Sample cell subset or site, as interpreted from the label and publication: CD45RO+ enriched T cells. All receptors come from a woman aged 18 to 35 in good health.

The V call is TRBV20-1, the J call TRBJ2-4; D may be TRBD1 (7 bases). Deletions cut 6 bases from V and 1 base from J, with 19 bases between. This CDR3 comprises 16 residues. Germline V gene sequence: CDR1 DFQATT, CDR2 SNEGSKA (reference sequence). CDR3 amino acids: CSAGRGDLGAKNIQYF. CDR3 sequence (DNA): TGCAGTGCGGGCAGGGGGGACCTGGGGGCCAAAAACATTCAGTACTTC.

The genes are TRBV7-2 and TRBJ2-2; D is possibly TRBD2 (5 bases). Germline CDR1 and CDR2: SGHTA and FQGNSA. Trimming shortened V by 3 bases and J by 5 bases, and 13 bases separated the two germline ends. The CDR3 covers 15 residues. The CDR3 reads CASSFTQGRTGELFF. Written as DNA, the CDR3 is TGTGCCAGCAGCTTCACCCAAGGGAGAACCGGGGAGCTGTTTTTT.

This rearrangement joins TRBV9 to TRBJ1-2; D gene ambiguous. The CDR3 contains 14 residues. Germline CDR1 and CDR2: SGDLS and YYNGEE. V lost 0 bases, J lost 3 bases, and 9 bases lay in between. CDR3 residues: CASSVELPHYGYTF. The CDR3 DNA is TGTGCCAGCAGCGTAGAATTGCCACACTATGGCTACACCTTC.

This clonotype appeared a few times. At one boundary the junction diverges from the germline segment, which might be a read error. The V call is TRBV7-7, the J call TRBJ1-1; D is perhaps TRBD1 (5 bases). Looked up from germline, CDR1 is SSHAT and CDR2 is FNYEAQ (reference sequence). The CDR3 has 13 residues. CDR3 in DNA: TGTGCTAGCAGCTTAGCTGGGGGATCTGAAGCTTTCTTT. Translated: CASSLAGGSEAFF.

In DNA form, the CDR3 reads TGCGCCAGCAGCCAAGGTTATAGCGGGAGGGTAAATGAGCAGTTCTTC. Translated, it gives CASSQGYSGRVNEQFF. The genes are TRBV4-3 and TRBJ2-1; 11 positions match TRBD2. Germline V gene sequence: CDR1 LGHNA, CDR2 YSLEER. This CDR3 comprises 16 residues. V gave up 1 base and J gave up 7 bases; unmatched junction bases: 6.

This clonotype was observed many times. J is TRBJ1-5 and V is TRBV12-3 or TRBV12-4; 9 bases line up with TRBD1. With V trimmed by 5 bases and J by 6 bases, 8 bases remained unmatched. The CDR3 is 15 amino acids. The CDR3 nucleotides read TGTGCCAGCAGTCGTGGCACAGGGGGCGGTCAGCCCCAGCATTTT. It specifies CASSRGTGGGQPQHF.

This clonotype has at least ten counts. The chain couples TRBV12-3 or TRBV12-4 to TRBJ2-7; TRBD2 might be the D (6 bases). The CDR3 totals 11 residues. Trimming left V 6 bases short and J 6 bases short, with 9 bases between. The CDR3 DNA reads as TGTGCCAGCAGGTTCGGGGGCGAGCAGTACTTC. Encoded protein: CASRFGGEQYF.

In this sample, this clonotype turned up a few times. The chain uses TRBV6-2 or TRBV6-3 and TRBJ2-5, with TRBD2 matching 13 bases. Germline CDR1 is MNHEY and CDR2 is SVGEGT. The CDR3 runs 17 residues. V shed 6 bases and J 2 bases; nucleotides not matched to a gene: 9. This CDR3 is CASRPLPGLAGQETQYF. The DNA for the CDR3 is TGTGCCAGCAGGCCCCTTCCGGGACTAGCGGGACAAGAGACCCAGTACTTC.

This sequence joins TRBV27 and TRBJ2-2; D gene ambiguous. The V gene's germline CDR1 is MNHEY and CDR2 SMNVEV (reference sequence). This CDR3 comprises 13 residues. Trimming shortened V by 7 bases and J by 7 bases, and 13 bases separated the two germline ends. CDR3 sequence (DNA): TGTGCCAGCAATCTAATTGGGGACGGGGAGCTGTTTTTT. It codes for CASNLIGDGELFF.

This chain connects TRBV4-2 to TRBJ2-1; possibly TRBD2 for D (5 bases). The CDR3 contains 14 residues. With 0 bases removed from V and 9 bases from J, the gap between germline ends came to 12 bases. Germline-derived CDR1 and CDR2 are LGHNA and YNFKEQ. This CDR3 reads CASSQDRVGGEQFF. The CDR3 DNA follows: TGTGCCAGCAGCCAAGATAGGGTAGGAGGTGAGCAGTTCTTC.

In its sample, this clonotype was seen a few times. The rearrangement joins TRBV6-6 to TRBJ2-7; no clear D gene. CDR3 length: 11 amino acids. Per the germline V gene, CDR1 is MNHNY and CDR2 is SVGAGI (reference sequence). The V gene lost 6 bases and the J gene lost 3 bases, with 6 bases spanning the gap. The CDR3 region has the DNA TGTGCCAGCAGCCAATACTACGAGCAGTACTTC. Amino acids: CASSQYYEQYF.

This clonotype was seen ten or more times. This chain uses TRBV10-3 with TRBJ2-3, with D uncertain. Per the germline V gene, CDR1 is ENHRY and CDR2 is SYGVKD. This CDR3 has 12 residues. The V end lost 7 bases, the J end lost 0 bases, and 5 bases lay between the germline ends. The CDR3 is CAITSSTDTQYF. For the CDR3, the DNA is TGTGCCATCACAAGTAGCACAGATACGCAGTATTTT.

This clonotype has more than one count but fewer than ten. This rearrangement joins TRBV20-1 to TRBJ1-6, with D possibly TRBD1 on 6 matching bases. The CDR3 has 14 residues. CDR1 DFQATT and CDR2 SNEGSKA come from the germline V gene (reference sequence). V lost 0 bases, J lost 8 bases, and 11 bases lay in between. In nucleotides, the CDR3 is TGCAGTGCTAGAGATGGGGCAGGGGATTCACCCCTCCACTTT. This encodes CSARDGAGDSPLHF.

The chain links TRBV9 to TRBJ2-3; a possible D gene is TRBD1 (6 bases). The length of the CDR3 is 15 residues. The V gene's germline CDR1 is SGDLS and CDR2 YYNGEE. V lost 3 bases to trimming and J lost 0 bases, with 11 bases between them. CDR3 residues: CASSGGRSSTDTQYF. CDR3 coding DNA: TGTGCCAGCAGCGGGGGGCGGTCTAGCACAGATACGCAGTATTTT.